This T cell receptor (beta chain) was captured in a study of blood T cell repertoires in COVID-19. Study as a whole: COVID-19 samples collected from the United States, Italy and Spain covered acute and convalescent phases. T cells, B-cell-depleted T cells, or PBMCs supplied cDNA or gDNA.

In the original processing: By means of reference gene primer amplification, nucleated cell counts were estimated. Sequencing used immunoSEQ multiplex PCR; TCRdb keeps in-frame clones, though not all of them. V, J and clone size derive from that table, while D and trimming were established from the DNA sequence. The table has 80,000 to 100,000 clones, just over 85% seen once; the top ten hold about 24%. V lost 2 bases and J lost 4; bases outside the gene matches: 4. Germline assignment: CDR1 MNHNS and CDR2 SASEGT. This CDR3 is 14 amino acids long. This clonotype was sampled from an elderly woman in a cohort sampled during active or convalescent COVID-19. The sample was peripheral blood. The chain recombines TRBV6-1 with TRBJ1-2, with 7 bases identical to TRBD1. The CDR3 loop is CASSEIRQGYGYTF. CDR3 sequence (DNA): TGTGCCAGCAGTGAAATCCGACAGGGCTATGGCTACACCTTC.